This T cell receptor (beta chain) is drawn from a study of CD8+ T cells in alopecia areata. Study in general: Those patients who were treated received oral tofacitinib, which was given at 5 to 10 mg twice daily for moderate-to-severe alopecia areata. Findings and limits, study-wide: Uncertainty about whether baseline CD8+ expansion is linked to response remains, with one nonresponder. Researchers reported that TCR sharing among patients proved less clear than in mice, possibly HLA-linked. Among the top 100, expanded CD8+ clones were significantly decreased by tofacitinib, as was scalp clonality.

RNA extraction was followed by reverse transcription into cDNA, which acted as the sequencing template. Only in-frame clones appear in the TCRdb table, and some are missing; sequencing was by immunoSEQ multiplex PCR. The sample includes fewer than 250,000 clones, approximately 47% of them seen just once. The V end was cut by 2 bases, the J end by 6 bases, with 10 bases between. Germline V gene lookup returns CDR1 MNHNY and CDR2 SVGAGI (reference sequence). There are 13 residues in the CDR3. As regards this clone: The antigen remains unidentified.

Treatment meaning: oral pan-JAK inhibitor, 5-10 mg twice daily. This TCR came from a human donor with alopecia areata. Sequenced here: CD4+ T cells sorted from blood, sampled at approximately week 36, from a patient treated with tofacitinib. V is TRBV6-6 and J is TRBJ2-5, with a tentative D call TRBD1 (5 bases). The DNA for the CDR3 is TGTGCCAGCAGTTACCGGCAGGGCCAGACCCAGTACTTC. Translating gives CASSYRQGQTQYF.